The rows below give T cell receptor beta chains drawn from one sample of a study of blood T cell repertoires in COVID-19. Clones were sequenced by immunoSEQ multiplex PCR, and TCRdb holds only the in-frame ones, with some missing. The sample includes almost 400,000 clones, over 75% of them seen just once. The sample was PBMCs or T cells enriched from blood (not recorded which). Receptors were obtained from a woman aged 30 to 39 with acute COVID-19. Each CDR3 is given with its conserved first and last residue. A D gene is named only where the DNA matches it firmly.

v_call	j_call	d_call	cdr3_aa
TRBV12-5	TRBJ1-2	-	CASGLSSRRLYGYTF
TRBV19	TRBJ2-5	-	CASSILGGGQETQYF
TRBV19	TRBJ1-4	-	CATSRGEPTNEKLFF
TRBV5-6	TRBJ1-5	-	CASSLGRGLNQPQHF
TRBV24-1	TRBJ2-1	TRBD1	CATSRQGSYNEQFF
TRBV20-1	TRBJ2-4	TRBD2	CSASATSGVLAKNIQYF
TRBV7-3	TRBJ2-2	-	CASSPRGPGELFF
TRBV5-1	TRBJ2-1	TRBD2	CASSLLRLAGENYNEQFF
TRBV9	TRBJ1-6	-	CASNRGPGDNSPLHF
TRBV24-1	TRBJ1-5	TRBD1	CATSEQGADQPQHF
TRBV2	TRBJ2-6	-	CASSYLDSLSGANVLTF
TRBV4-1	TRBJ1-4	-	CASSQVKQGTNEKLFF
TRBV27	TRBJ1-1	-	CASRISWSGQNTEAFF
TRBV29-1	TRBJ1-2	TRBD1	CSVRDRVVYGYTF
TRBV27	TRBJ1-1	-	CASSLGREGPNTEAFF
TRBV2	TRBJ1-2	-	CASGTTSINYGYTF
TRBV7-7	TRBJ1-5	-	CASSLTYRTNQPQHF
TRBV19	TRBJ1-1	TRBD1	CASSARQGAGRTEAFF
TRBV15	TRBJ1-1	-	CATSTRTVNTEAFF
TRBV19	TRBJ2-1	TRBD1	CASSRRPGQGGYNEQFF
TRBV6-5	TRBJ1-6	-	CASSESGTSSSPLHF
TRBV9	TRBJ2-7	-	CASSVDPPGGTDEQYF
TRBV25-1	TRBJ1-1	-	CASSEYPRGGDTEAFF
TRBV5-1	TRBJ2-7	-	CASSLGRSSYEQYF
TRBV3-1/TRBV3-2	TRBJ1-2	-	CASSPWTLPNRYGYTF
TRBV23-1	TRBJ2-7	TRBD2	CASRGGSYEQYF
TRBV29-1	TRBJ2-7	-	CSVEAARGFEQYF
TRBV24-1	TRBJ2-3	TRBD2	CATSDSSGGITDTQYF
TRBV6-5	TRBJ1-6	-	CASSWQGKANSPLHF
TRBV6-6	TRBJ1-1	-	CASATMNTEAFF
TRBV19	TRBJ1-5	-	CASSIGGQGRNQPQHF
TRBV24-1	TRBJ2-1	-	CATSDDSGSYNEQFF
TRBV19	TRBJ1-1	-	CASSIDPEELNTEAFF
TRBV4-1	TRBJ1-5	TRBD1	CASSQGGTGAFQPQHF
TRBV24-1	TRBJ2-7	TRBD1	CATSDPGQGANEQYF
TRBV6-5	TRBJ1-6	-	CASTPRGHYNSPLHF
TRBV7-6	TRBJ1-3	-	CASSVTSGNTIYF
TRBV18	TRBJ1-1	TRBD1	CASSPGVGQRRTEAFF
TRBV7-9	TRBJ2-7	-	CASSLEGVRGIYEQYF
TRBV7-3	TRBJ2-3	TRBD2	CASSRTSGGETDTQYF
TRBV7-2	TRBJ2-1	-	CACRVAVNSYNEQFF
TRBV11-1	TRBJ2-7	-	CASRETATSYEQYF
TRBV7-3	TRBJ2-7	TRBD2	CASSPSRGGEQYF
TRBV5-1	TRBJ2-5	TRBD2	CASSPREILSGGAEETQYF
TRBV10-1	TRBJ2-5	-	CASSRSRGETQYF
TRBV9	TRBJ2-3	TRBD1	CASSEPAGQGALADTQYF
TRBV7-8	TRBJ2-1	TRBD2	CASSLASGSGQFF
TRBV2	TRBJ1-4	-	CASSQGRQNEKLFF
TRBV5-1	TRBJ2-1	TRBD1	CASSWGTGTGEQFF
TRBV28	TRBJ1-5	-	CASSSGVEPYNQPQHF
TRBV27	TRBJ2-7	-	CASSLWGVGAYEQYF
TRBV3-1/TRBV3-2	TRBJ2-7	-	CASSRTSYYEQYF
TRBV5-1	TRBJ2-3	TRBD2	CASSWATSGVSTDTQYF